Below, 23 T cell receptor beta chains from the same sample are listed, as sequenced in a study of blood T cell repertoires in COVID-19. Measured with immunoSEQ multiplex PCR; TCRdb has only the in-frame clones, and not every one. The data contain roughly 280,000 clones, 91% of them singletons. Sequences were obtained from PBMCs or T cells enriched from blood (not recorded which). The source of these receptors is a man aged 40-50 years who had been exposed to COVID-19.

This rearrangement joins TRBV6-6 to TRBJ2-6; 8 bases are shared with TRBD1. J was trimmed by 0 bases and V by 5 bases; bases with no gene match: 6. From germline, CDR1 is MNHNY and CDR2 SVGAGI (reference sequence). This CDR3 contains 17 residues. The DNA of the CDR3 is TGTGCCAGCAGTCCCCGGACAGGGCGCTCTGGGGCCAACGTCCTGACTTTC. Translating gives CASSPRTGRSGANVLTF.

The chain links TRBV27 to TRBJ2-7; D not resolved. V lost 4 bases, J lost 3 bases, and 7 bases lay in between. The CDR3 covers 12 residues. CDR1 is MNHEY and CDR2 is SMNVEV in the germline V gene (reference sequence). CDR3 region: CASSSSRYEQYF. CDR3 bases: TGTGCCAGCAGTTCTTCCCGCTACGAGCAGTACTTC.

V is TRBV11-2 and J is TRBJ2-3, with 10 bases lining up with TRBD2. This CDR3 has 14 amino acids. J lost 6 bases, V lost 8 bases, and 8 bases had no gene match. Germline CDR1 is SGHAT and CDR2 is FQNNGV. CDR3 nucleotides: TGTGCCAGCTCACGGGCTAGCGGGAGCGATACGCAGTATTTT. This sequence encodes CASSRASGSDTQYF.

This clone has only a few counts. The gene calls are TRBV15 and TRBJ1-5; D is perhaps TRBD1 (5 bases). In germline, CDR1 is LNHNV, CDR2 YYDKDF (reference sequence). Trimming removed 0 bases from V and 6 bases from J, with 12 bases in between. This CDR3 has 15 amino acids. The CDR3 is CATSRDRGWGQPQHF. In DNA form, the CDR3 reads TGTGCCACCAGCAGAGATAGGGGTTGGGGTCAGCCCCAGCATTTT. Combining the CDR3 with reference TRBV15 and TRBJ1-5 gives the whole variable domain DAMVIQNPRYQVTQFGKPVTLSCSQTLNHNVMYWYQQKSSQAPKLLFHYYDKDFNNEADTPDNFQSRRPNTSFCFLDIRSPGLGDTAMYLCATSRDRGWGQPQHFGDGTRLSIL.

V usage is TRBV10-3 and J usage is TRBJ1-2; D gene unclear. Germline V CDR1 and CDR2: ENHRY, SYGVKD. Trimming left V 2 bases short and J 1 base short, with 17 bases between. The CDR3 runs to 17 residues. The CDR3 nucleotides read TGTGCCATCAGTGAGACCCCGGCCAGGCGAATTAACTATGGCTACACCTTC. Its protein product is CAISETPARRINYGYTF.

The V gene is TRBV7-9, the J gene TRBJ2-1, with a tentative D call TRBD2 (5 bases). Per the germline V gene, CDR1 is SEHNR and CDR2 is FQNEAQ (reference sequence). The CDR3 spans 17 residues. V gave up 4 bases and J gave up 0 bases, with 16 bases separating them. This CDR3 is CASSSSGGPPSYNEQFF. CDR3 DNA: TGTGCCAGCAGCTCGTCCGGCGGGCCCCCCTCCTACAATGAGCAGTTCTTC.

The CDR3 nucleotides are TGTGCCTGGGAGCTAGCAACTGAGCAGTTCTTC. This sequence encodes CAWELATEQFF. V usage is TRBV30 and J usage is TRBJ2-1; maybe TRBD2 (5 bases). The CDR3 is 11 amino acids. The V gene lost 5 bases and the J gene lost 9 bases, with 11 bases spanning the gap. Per germline, CDR1 GTSNPN and CDR2 SVGIG (reference sequence).

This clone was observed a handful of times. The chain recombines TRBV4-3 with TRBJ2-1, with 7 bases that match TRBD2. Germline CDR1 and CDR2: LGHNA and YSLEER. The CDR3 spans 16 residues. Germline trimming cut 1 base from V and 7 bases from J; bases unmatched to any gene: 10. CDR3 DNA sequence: TGCGCCAGCAGCCAAGTCGGGGGAGGGCCTAGTAATGAGCAGTTCTTC. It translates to CASSQVGGGPSNEQFF.

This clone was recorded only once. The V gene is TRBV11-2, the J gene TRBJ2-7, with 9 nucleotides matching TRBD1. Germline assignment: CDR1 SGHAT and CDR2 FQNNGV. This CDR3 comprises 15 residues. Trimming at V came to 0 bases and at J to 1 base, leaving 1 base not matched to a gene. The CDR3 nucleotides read TGTGCCAGCAGCTTAGAGACAGGGGGGTCCTACGAGCAGTACTTC. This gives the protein CASSLETGGSYEQYF.

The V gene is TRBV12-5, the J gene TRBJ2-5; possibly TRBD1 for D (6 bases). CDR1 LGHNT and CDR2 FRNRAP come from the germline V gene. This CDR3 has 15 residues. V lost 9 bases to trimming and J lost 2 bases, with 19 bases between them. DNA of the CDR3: TGTGCTAGCGAGGCAAGGGACATAGGACAAGAGACCCAGTACTTC. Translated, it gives CASEARDIGQETQYF.

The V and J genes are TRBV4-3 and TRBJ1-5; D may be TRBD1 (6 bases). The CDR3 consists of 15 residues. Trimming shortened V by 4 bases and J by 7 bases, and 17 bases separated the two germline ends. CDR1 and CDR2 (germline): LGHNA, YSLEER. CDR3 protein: CASSRIQGDGQPQHF. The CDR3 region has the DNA TGCGCCAGCAGCCGAATACAGGGAGACGGACAGCCCCAGCATTTT.

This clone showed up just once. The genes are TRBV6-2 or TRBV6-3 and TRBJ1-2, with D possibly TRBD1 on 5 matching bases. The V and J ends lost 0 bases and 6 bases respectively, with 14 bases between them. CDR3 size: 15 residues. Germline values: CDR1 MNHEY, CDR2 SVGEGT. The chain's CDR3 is CASSYSEGRRNGYTF. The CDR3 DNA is TGTGCCAGCAGTTACTCGGAGGGGCGTAGGAATGGCTACACCTTC.

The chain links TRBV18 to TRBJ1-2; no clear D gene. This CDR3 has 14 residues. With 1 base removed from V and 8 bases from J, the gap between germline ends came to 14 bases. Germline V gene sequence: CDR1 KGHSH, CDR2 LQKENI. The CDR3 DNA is TGTGCCAGCTCACCACGGGAGAGGGTCAGGGGCTACACCTTC. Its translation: CASSPRERVRGYTF.

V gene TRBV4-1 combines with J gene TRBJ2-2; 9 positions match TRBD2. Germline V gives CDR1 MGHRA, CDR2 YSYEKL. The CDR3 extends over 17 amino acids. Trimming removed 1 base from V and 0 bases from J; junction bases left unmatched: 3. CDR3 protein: CASSQVASGTNTGELFF. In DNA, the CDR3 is TGCGCCAGCAGCCAAGTCGCTAGCGGGACGAACACCGGGGAGCTGTTTTTT.

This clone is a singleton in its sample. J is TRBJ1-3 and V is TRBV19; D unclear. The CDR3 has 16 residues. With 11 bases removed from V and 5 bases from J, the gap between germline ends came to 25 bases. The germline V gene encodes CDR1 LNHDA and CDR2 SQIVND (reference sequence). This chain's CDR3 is CAPPGVESAPRNTIYF. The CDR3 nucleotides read TGTGCCCCCCCCGGGGTGGAAAGCGCACCGCGAAACACCATATATTTT.

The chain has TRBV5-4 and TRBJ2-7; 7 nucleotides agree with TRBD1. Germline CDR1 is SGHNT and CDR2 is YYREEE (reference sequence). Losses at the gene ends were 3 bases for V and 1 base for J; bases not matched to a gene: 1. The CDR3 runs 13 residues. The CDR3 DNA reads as TGTGCCAGCAGCTCGGGACAGTCCTACGAGCAGTACTTC. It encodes CASSSGQSYEQYF. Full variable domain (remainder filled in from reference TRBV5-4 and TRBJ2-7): ETGVTQSPTHLIKTRGQQVTLRCSSQSGHNTVSWYQQALGQGPQFIFQYYREEENGRGNFPPRFSGLQFPNYSSELNVNALELDDSALYLCASSSGQSYEQYFGPGTRLTVT.

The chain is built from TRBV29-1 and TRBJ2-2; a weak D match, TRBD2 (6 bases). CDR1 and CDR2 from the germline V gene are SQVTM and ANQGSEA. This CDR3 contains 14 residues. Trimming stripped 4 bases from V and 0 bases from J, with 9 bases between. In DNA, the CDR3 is TGCAGCGTTGTGTGGAGGGCGAACACCGGGGAGCTGTTTTTT. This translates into CSVVWRANTGELFF.

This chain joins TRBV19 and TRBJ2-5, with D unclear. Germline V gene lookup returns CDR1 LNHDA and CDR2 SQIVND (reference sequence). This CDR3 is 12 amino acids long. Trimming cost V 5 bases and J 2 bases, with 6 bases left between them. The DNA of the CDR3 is TGTGCCAGTAGTCCAGATCAAGAGACCCAGTACTTC. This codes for CASSPDQETQYF. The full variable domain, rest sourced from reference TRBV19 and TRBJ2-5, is DGGITQSPKYLFRKEGQNVTLSCEQNLNHDAMYWYRQDPGQGLRLIYYSQIVNDFQKGDIAEGYSVSREKKESFPLTVTSAQKNPTAFYLCASSPDQETQYFGPGTRLLVL.

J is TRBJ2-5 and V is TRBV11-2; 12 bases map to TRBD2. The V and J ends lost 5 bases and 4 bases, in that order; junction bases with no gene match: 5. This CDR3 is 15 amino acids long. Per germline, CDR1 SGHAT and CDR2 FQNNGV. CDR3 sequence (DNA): TGTGCCAGCAGCCCCCAACTAGCGGGAGGAGAGACCCAGTACTTC. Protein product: CASSPQLAGGETQYF.

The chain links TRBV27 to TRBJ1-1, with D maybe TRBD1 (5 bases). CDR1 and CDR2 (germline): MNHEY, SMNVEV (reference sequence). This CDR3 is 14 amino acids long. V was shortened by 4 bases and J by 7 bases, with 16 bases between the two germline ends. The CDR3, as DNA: TGTGCCAGCAGTTACGGGACTGTTACAAGTGAAGCTTTCTTT. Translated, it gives CASSYGTVTSEAFF.

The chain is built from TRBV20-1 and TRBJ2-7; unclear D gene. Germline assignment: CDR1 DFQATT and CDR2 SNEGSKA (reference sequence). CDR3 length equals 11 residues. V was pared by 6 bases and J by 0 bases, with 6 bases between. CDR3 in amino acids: CSAASSYEQYF. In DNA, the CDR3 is TGCAGTGCGGCATCCTCCTACGAGCAGTACTTC.

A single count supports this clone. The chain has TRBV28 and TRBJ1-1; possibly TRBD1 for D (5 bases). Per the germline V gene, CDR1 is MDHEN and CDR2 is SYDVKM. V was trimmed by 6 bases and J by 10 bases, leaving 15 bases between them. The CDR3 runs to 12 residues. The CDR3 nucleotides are TGTGCCAGCAGCCCCGACCTGGGGGGAGCTTTCTTT. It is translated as CASSPDLGGAFF.

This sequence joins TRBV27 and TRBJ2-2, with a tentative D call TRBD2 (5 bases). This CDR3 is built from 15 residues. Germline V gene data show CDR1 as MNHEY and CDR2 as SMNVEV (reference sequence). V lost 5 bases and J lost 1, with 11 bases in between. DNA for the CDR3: TGTGCCAGCAGTAAGGACTGGATGAACACCGGGGAGCTGTTTTTT. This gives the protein CASSKDWMNTGELFF.